This T cell receptor beta chain stems from a study of high-grade serous ovarian cancer treatment subgroups. Background on the study: Samples averaged approximately 14,000 reads and over 6,000 unique TCR beta rearrangements.

Tumor tissue was taken before any definitive surgery or chemotherapy was given. CDR3 length equals 14 residues. CDR1 SGHTA and CDR2 FQGNSA come from the germline V gene. Between the trimmed V and J ends, which lost 5 bases and 8 bases, there was a span of 18 bases. Repertoires were generated with immunoSEQ multiplex PCR, while TCRdb's copy carries only in-frame clones and drops some. The sample holds 5,000 to 6,000 clones; more than 60% are singletons and the top ten take around 5.3%. The genes are TRBV7-2 and TRBJ1-2, with D tentatively TRBD1 (6 bases). Sequencing input: tumor tissue. The TCR was taken from a human patient with high-grade serous ovarian cancer. As DNA, the CDR3 is TGTGCCAGCAGCGGATCCAGGGGAGGGTTGGGCTACACCTTC. This encodes CASSGSRGGLGYTF. The entire variable domain, with the rest obtained from reference TRBV7-2 and TRBJ1-2, is as follows: GAGVSQSPSNKVTEKGKDVELRCDPISGHTALYWYRQSLGQGLEFLIYFQGNSAPDKSGLPSDRFSAERTGGSVSTLTIQRTQQEDSAVYLCASSGSRGGLGYTFGSGTRLTVV.